These 19 T cell receptor beta chains came from one sample sequenced in a study of vaccination and CD4 T cells after COVID-19. At the Johns Hopkins FTIC core, DNA taken from cultured CD4+ T cells was sequenced by way of the Oncomine TCR Beta short-read assay. Using its own MiXCR run on the PCR reads, TCRdb lists one record per CDR3 protein. The table shows 9,500 to 13,000 distinct CDR3 sequences, with less than 65% occurring only once. The treatment is: roughly ten-day PBMC culture with coronavirus spike peptide pools or control peptides (ViraFEST assay). Their antigens are not known. Source material: CD4+ T cells from blood, cultured in vitro. The receptors here all came from a human donor who had recovered from COVID-19.

This chain joins TRBV7-9 and TRBJ2-3; D may be TRBD2 (5 bases). V lost 4 bases and J lost 3, with 8 bases in between. The CDR3 runs 13 residues. Germline-derived CDR1 and CDR2 are SEHNR and FQNEAQ (reference sequence). The CDR3 nucleotides are TGTGCCAGCAGCTCCTCGGGGACAGATACGCAGTATTTT. This codes for CASSSSGTDTQYF.

The chain carries TRBV7-2 and TRBJ1-5; possibly TRBD1 for D (5 bases). In germline, CDR1 is SGHTA, CDR2 FQGNSA. This CDR3 comprises 14 residues. The V and J ends lost 3 bases and 6 bases respectively, with 12 bases between them. The CDR3 coding sequence is TGTGCCAGCAGCTTGGGACCAATCCCTCAGCCCCAGCATTTT. Its protein product is CASSLGPIPQPQHF. Filled out from reference TRBV7-2 and TRBJ1-5, the complete variable domain reads GAGVSQSPSNKVTEKGKDVELRCDPISGHTALYWYRQSLGQGLEFLIYFQGNSAPDKSGLPSDRFSAERTGGSVSTLTIQRTQQEDSAVYLCASSLGPIPQPQHFGDGTRLSIL.

By sample share, this clonotype is large. The chain links TRBV27 to TRBJ2-3; D may correspond to TRBD1 or TRBD2 (6 bases each). In germline, CDR1 is MNHEY, CDR2 SMNVEV (reference sequence). V was trimmed by 3 bases and J by 4 bases, leaving 14 bases between them. The CDR3 is 15 residues long. CDR3 sequence: CASSFRGRSADTQYF. As DNA, the CDR3 is TGTGCCAGCAGTTTTCGGGGGCGCTCCGCAGATACGCAGTATTTT.

The V call is TRBV7-2, the J call TRBJ2-3, with D perhaps TRBD1 (6 bases). Germline-derived CDR1 and CDR2 are SGHTA and FQGNSA. V was trimmed by 4 bases and J by 0 bases, leaving 11 bases between them. The CDR3 length is 15 residues. The CDR3: CASSSGQLSTDTQYF. The CDR3, as DNA: TGTGCCAGCAGCTCGGGACAACTGAGCACAGATACGCAGTATTTT.

CDR3 in DNA: TGCAGTGCTCCGAGCTCGGGGGGCACAGATACGCAGTATTTT. Encoded protein: CSAPSSGGTDTQYF. The V call is TRBV20-1, the J call TRBJ2-3, with a tentative D call TRBD2 (6 bases). The CDR3 covers 14 residues. Germline loops: CDR1 DFQATT, CDR2 SNEGSKA (reference sequence). Trimming took off 5 bases at V and 1 base at J, with 13 bases between the two ends.

The chain has TRBV20-1 and TRBJ2-3, with 8 bases matching TRBD2. With V trimmed by 5 bases and J by 3 bases, 7 bases remained unmatched. CDR3 length: 14 residues. Germline V CDR1 and CDR2: DFQATT, SNEGSKA (reference sequence). The DNA for the CDR3 is TGCAGTGCTCCGCCGGGGGGGCCGACAGATACGCAGTATTTT. Its translation is CSAPPGGPTDTQYF.

As to this clonotype: Germline is not matched at one junction end, which may reflect a read error. The J gene is TRBJ2-1, the V gene TRBV20-1; perhaps TRBD2 as D (7 bases). The CDR3 has 15 amino acids. Germline V gene sequence: CDR1 DFQATT, CDR2 SNEGSKA (reference sequence). The CDR3 loop is CSARRGAGELREQSF. CDR3 coding DNA: TGCAGTGCTAGGAGGGGGGCGGGAGAGTTAAGGGAGCAGTCCTTC.

The chain combines TRBV30 with TRBJ1-1; TRBD1 is a possible D gene (5 bases). The CDR3 runs 14 residues. CDR1 is GTSNPN, CDR2 SVGIG, per germline (reference sequence). Trimming cost V 3 bases and J 0 bases, with 11 bases left between them. Written as DNA, the CDR3 is TGTGCCTGGAGGCGACAGATCTTGAACACTGAAGCTTTCTTT. Amino acids: CAWRRQILNTEAFF.

This clonotype was counted a single time. The chain employs TRBV6-2 or TRBV6-3 and TRBJ2-7; 9 nucleotides line up with TRBD1. The CDR3 consists of 16 residues. V lost 0 bases and J lost 4; bases outside the gene matches: 7. In germline, CDR1 is MNHEY, CDR2 SVGEGT. CDR3 sequence: CASSYSRDRAAYEQYF. CDR3 DNA sequence: TGTGCCAGCAGTTACTCCCGGGACAGGGCGGCTTACGAGCAGTACTTC.

This clonotype was counted between two and nine times. The chain links TRBV23-1 to TRBJ1-1; TRBD1 matches 7 bases. TRBV23-1 is an open reading frame, and its role is uncertain. The CDR3 has 13 amino acids. V trimming: 8 bases; J trimming: 4 bases; junction bases outside the gene matches: 7. CDR3 sequence reads: CASRSAGGTEAFF. The CDR3 region has the DNA TGCGCCAGCCGATCCGCAGGGGGCACTGAAGCTTTCTTT.

This sequence joins TRBV7-3 and TRBJ1-6; possibly TRBD1 for D (6 bases). CDR3 size: 14 residues. The V gene lost 1 base and the J gene lost 10 bases, with 11 bases spanning the gap. Germline V CDR1 and CDR2: SGHTA, FQGTGA. In DNA form, the CDR3 reads TGTGCCAGCAGCTTAAGCGCGGGGGGCTCACCCCTCCACTTT. This encodes CASSLSAGGSPLHF.

The V gene is TRBV5-1, the J gene TRBJ1-1; D is possibly TRBD1 (6 bases). Trimming pared 2 bases from V and 1 base from J, leaving 9 bases between. The germline V gene has CDR1 SGHRS and CDR2 YFSETQ. This CDR3 has 14 residues. CDR3 coding DNA: TGCGCCAGCAGCTTAACGACAGGGAACACTGAAGCTTTCTTT. It specifies CASSLTTGNTEAFF.

The chain couples TRBV7-6 to TRBJ2-5; D is unresolved. The CDR3 consists of 11 residues. V was cut by 4 bases and J by 7 bases, with 7 bases left in between. Looked up from germline, CDR1 is SGHVS and CDR2 is FNYEAQ. CDR3 region: CASSSEGTQYF. The CDR3 DNA follows: TGTGCCAGCAGCTCTGAAGGGACCCAGTACTTC.

The rearrangement uses TRBV7-3 and TRBJ2-1; 7 nucleotides align to TRBD1. Germline V CDR1 and CDR2: SGHTA, FQGTGA. This CDR3 contains 15 residues. Trimming cost V 5 bases and J 0 bases; bases outside gene matches: 4. DNA of the CDR3: TGTGCCAGCAGCCTGGACAGGACCTCCTACAATGAGCAGTTCTTC. This codes for CASSLDRTSYNEQFF.

The rearrangement uses TRBV11-3 and TRBJ2-3, with 7 bases identical to TRBD2. Per germline, CDR1 SGHNT and CDR2 YENEEA. The CDR3 extends over 15 amino acids. V trimming: 0 bases; J trimming: 2 bases; junction bases outside the gene matches: 2. The CDR3 is CASSLESGNTDTQYF. CDR3 nucleotide sequence: TGTGCCAGCAGCTTAGAGAGCGGGAACACAGATACGCAGTATTTT.

The rearrangement links TRBV28 to TRBJ1-2; D is perhaps TRBD1 (6 bases). The germline CDR1 and CDR2 sequences are MDHEN and SYDVKM. This CDR3 comprises 13 residues. V was trimmed by 6 bases and J by 5 bases, leaving 13 bases between them. In DNA form, the CDR3 reads TGTGCCAGCAGCTCTGGACAGCCGTATGGCTACACCTTC. Amino acid sequence: CASSSGQPYGYTF.

This clonotype has only a few counts. In DNA, the CDR3 is TGTGCCAGTAGTGGGAAGGTCGGCGGGGAGCTGTTTTTT. Translation: CASSGKVGGELFF. The rearrangement links TRBV19 to TRBJ2-2; D is undetermined. CDR3 size: 13 residues. Germline lookup yields CDR1 LNHDA and CDR2 SQIVND (reference sequence). V was clipped by 5 bases and J by 7 bases, with 11 bases between them.

This clonotype occurred a few times. This chain uses TRBV7-9 with TRBJ1-5, with D maybe TRBD1 (5 bases). Germline V gene lookup returns CDR1 SEHNR and CDR2 FQNEAQ (reference sequence). The CDR3 length is 13 residues. V was trimmed by 1 base and J by 5 bases, leaving 6 bases between them. The CDR3 sequence: CASSLEGYQPQHF. For the CDR3, the DNA is TGTGCCAGCAGCTTAGAGGGGTATCAGCCCCAGCATTTT.

This clonotype was seen a few times. V gene TRBV11-3 combines with J gene TRBJ1-2; 9 bases map to TRBD1. V shed 5 bases, J shed 4 bases, and the junction held 17 bases outside the gene matches. The CDR3 contains 18 residues. Germline V lookup: CDR1 SGHNT, CDR2 YENEEA. DNA of the CDR3: TGTGCCAGCAGCCCGGGAGCCTTCGTGGGACAGGGATTCTATGGCTACACCTTC. Translating it yields CASSPGAFVGQGFYGYTF.